These T cell receptor beta chains were read from a single sample in a study of blood T cell repertoires in COVID-19. Measured with immunoSEQ multiplex PCR; TCRdb has only the in-frame clones, and not every one. The sample shows 250,000 to 300,000 clones, more than 70% of them seen only once. The sample taken for sequencing was PBMCs or T cells enriched from blood (not recorded which). These receptors came from an older woman in a cohort exposed to, infected with or recovered from COVID-19 (not recorded which). The conserved cysteine and the conserved F or W are not part of the CDR3 here. Each record gives: V gene, CDR3 protein.

v_gene: TRBV6-1; CDR3aa: ASSENPGASYEQY
v_gene: TRBV13; CDR3aa: ASSSDRDSYEQY
v_gene: TRBV5-1; CDR3aa: ASSLGVGPANYGYT
v_gene: TRBV5-6; CDR3aa: ASSLARDRRRSYEQY
v_gene: TRBV6-5; CDR3aa: ASRRTDKGEQY
v_gene: TRBV11-2; CDR3aa: ASTLILSGAKNEQF
v_gene: TRBV4-1; CDR3aa: ASSQELRGRTGTSYEQY
v_gene: TRBV5-4; CDR3aa: ASSARTSAVNEQF
v_gene: TRBV6-5; CDR3aa: ASSNRGLAGGELF
v_gene: TRBV3-1/TRBV3-2; CDR3aa: ASSQSDEQY
v_gene: TRBV6-5; CDR3aa: AATGTVLTGELF
v_gene: TRBV15; CDR3aa: ATSRDSGTTYEQY
v_gene: TRBV9; CDR3aa: ASSGAVTFGNTIY
v_gene: TRBV5-1; CDR3aa: ASSSGKAGNTIY
v_gene: TRBV7-9; CDR3aa: ASSPTGLAYT
v_gene: TRBV10-2; CDR3aa: ASSLGQGGQPQH
v_gene: TRBV19; CDR3aa: ASRWGGHQNTEAF
v_gene: TRBV6-1; CDR3aa: ASSVSVPYLADNSPLH
v_gene: TRBV10-1; CDR3aa: ASGPGGGTGELF
v_gene: TRBV7-8; CDR3aa: ASSPGWNRAHYEQY
v_gene: TRBV29-1; CDR3aa: SVEGGETNYGYT
v_gene: TRBV5-4; CDR3aa: ASSTGTSGRTDTQY
v_gene: TRBV6-2/TRBV6-3; CDR3aa: ASSYEYGRGLGEKLF
v_gene: TRBV15; CDR3aa: ATSRDGGGQGSNQPQH
v_gene: TRBV28; CDR3aa: ASSLSGRGSGTQY
v_gene: TRBV7-9; CDR3aa: ASSLEAGRTEAF
v_gene: TRBV2; CDR3aa: ASNPGSYGYT
v_gene: TRBV6-1; CDR3aa: ASSDGLLNQPQH
v_gene: TRBV18; CDR3aa: ASSPGTSAYNEQF
v_gene: TRBV5-1; CDR3aa: ASSSSPSTGRNEQF
v_gene: TRBV9; CDR3aa: ASSATSGRAQEQF
v_gene: TRBV7-3; CDR3aa: ASSWNTGETDTQY
v_gene: TRBV5-1; CDR3aa: ASSSRQGPRRGTDTQY
v_gene: TRBV11-2; CDR3aa: ASSLRFGTGVPEQY
v_gene: TRBV7-8; CDR3aa: ASSRLAGVTDTQY
v_gene: TRBV28; CDR3aa: ASTSGNTEAF
v_gene: TRBV18; CDR3aa: ASSPPRGSYEQY
v_gene: TRBV6-4; CDR3aa: ASSDSRQGANYGYT
v_gene: TRBV6-5; CDR3aa: ASSPFRQGNQPQH
v_gene: TRBV11-2; CDR3aa: ASRTTGKMNYNEQF
v_gene: TRBV5-1; CDR3aa: ASSSQGANNSPLH